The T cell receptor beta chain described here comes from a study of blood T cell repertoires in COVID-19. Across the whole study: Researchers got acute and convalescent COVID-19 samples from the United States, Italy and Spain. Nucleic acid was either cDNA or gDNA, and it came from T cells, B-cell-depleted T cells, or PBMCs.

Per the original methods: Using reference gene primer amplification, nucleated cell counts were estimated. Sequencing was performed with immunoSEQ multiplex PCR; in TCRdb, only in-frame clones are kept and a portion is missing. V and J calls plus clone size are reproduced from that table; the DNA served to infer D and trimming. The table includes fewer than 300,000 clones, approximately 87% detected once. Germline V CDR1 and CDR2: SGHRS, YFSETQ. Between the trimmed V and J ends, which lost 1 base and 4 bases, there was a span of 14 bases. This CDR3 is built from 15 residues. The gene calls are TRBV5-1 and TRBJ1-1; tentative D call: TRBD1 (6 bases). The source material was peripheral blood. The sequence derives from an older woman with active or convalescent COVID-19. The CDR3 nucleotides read TGCGCCAGCAGCTTGCAGCCGACAGGAGTCACTGAAGCTTTCTTT. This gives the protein CASSLQPTGVTEAFF.